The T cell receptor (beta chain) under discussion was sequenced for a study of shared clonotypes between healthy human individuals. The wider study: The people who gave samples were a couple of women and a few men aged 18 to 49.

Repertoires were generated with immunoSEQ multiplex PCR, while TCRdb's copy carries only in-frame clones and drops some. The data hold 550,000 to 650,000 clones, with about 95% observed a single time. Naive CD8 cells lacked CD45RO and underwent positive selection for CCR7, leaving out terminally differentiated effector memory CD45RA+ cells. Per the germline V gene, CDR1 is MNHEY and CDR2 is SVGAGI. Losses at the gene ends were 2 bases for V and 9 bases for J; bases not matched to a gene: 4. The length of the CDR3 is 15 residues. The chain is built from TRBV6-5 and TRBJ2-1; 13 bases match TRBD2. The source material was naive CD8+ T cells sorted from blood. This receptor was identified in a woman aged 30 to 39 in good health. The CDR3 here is CASSYGTSGISEQFF. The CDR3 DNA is TGTGCCAGCAGTTACGGGACTAGCGGGATCAGTGAGCAGTTCTTC.